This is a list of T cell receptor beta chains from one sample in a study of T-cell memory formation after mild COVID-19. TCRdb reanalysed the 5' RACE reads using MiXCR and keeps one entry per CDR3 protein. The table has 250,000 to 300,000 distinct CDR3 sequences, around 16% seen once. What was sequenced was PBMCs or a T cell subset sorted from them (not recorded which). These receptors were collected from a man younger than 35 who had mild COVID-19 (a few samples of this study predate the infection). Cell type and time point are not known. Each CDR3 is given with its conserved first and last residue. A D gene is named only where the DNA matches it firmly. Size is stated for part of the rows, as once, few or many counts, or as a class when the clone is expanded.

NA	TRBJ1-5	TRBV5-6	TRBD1	CASRQQGLNQPQHF	TGTGCCAGCAGGCAACAGGGGCTGAATCAGCCCCAGCATTTT
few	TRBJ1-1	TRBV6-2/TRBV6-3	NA	CASSYSQPVAFF	TGTGCCAGCAGTTACTCGCAGCCGGTAGCTTTCTTT
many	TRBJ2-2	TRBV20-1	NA	CSLTGGRELFF	TGCAGCCTGACGGGGGGCCGGGAGCTGTTTTTT
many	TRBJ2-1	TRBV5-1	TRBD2	CASSPGLANEQFF	TGCGCCAGCAGCCCCGGACTAGCAAATGAGCAGTTCTTC
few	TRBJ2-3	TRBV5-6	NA	CASSSGRRGDTQYF	TGTGCCAGCAGCTCTGGGCGACGTGGGGATACGCAGTATTTT
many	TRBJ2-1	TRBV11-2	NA	CASSLDFEQFF	TGTGCCAGCAGCTTAGACTTTGAGCAGTTCTTC
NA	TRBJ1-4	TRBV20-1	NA	CSAQGSPNEKLFF	TGCAGTGCCCAGGGTTCTCCTAATGAAAAACTGTTTTTT
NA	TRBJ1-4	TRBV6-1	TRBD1	CASRTGTGGTNEKLFF	TGTGCCAGCAGGACCGGGACAGGGGGAACTAATGAAAAACTGTTTTTT
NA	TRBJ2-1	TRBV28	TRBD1	CAAYSSGQGKNEQFF	TGTGCCGCCTACTCCTCCGGACAGGGCAAGAATGAGCAGTTCTTC
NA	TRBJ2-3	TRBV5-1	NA	CASSLVGQTDTQYF	TGCGCCAGCAGCTTGGTTGGCCAAACAGATACGCAGTATTTT
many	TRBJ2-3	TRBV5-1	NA	CASSLASSTDTQYF	TGCGCCAGCAGCTTGGCGTCCAGCACAGATACGCAGTATTTT
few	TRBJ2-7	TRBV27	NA	CASSSAASWAEQYF	TGTGCCAGCAGTTCGGCGGCTAGCTGGGCCGAGCAGTACTTC
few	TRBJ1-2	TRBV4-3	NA	CASSQGGDQGYTF	TGCGCCAGCAGCCAAGGAGGGGATCAAGGCTACACCTTC
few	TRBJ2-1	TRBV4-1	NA	CASSQVVGYNEQFF	TGCGCCAGCAGCCAAGTCGTAGGGTATAATGAGCAGTTCTTC
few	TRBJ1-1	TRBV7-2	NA	CASSPRDGRGIPEAFF	TGTGCCAGCAGCCCGAGGGACGGTCGGGGGATACCTGAAGCTTTCTTT
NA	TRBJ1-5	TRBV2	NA	CASSWGEGQPQHF	TGTGCCAGCTCCTGGGGGGAGGGCCAGCCCCAGCATTTT
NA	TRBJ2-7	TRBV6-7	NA	CASTIGLVASYEQYF	TGTGCCAGCACCATCGGTCTAGTCGCAAGCTACGAGCAGTACTTC
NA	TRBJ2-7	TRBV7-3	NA	CASSPVPGDEQYF	TGTGCCAGCAGCCCCGTACCGGGAGACGAGCAGTACTTC
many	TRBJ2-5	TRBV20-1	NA	CSARDMTGGQETQYF	TGCAGTGCTAGAGATATGACAGGTGGACAAGAGACCCAGTACTTC
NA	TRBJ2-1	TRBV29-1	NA	CSVRDNEQFF	TGCAGCGTTCGGGACAATGAGCAGTTCTTC
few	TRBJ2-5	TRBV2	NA	CASSRGSWETQYF	TGTGCCAGCAGCCGGGGATCGTGGGAGACCCAGTACTTC
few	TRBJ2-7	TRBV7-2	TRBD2	CASSLGAGGYEQYF	TGTGCCAGCAGCTTAGGAGCGGGGGGCTACGAGCAGTACTTC
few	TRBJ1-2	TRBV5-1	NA	CASRPTRGGYTF	TGCGCCAGCAGGCCAACCAGGGGTGGCTACACCTTC
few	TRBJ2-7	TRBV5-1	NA	CASSFRGGDEQYF	TGCGCCAGCAGCTTTCGGGGTGGTGACGAGCAGTACTTC
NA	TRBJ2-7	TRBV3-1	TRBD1	CASSPGTGYYEQYF	TGTGCCAGCAGCCCCGGGACAGGGTACTACGAGCAGTACTTC